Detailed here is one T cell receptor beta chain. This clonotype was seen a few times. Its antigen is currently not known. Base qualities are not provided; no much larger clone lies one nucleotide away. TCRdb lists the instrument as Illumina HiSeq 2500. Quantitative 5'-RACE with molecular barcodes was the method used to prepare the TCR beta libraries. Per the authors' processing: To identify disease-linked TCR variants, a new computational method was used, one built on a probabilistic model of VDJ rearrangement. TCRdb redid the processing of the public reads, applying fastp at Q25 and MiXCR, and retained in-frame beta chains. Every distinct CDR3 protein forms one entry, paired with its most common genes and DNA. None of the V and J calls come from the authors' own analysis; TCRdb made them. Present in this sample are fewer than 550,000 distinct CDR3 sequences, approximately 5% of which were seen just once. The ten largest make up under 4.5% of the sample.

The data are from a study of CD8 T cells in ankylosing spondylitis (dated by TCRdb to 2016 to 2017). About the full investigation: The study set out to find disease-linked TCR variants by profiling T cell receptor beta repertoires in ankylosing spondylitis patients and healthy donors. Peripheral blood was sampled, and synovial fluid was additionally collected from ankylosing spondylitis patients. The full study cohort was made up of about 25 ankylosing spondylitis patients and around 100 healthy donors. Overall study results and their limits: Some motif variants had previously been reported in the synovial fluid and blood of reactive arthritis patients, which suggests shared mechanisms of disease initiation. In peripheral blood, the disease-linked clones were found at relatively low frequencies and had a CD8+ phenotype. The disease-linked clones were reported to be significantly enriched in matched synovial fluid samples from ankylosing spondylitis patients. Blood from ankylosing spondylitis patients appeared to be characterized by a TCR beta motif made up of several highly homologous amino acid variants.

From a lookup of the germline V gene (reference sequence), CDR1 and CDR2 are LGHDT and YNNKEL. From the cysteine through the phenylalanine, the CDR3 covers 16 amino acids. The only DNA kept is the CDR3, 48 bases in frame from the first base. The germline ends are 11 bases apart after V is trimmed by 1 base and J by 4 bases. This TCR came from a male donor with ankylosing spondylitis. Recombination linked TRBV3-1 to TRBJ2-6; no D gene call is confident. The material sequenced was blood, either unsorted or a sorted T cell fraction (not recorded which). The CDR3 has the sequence CASSQGAGSGANVLTF. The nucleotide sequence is TGTGCCAGCAGCCAAGGAGCCGGGTCCGGGGCCAACGTCCTGACTTTC. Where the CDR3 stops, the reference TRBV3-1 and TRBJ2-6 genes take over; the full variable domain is DTAVSQTPKYLVTQMGNDKSIKCEQNLGHDTMYWYKQDSKKFLKIMFSYNNKELIINETVPNRFSPKSPDKAHLNLHINSLELGDSAVYFCASSQGAGSGANVLTFGAGSRLTVL.